The rows below give T cell receptor beta chains drawn from one sample of a study of beta chain features in type 1 diabetes. Using immunoSEQ multiplex PCR, the repertoire was profiled, and TCRdb retains in-frame clones only, with some absent. This table holds around 46,000 clones, around 40% found once. Sequencing was performed on stem cell memory CD4+ T cells from blood. These receptors were obtained from a man younger than 40 with type 1 diabetes. CDR3s include the opening cysteine and the closing phenylalanine or tryptophan. The D gene is left open where the match is weak. Size is omitted from some rows. Given values are once, few, many or a class for expanded clones.

clone size: NA; V gene: TRBV19; J gene: TRBJ1-2; D gene: TRBD1; CDR3 DNA: TGTGCCAGTAGTATATCACAGGGGATGGCTAACTATGGCTACACCTTC; CDR3 protein: CASSISQGMANYGYTF
clone size: few; V gene: TRBV11-1; J gene: TRBJ2-2; D gene: NA; CDR3 DNA: TGTGCCAGCAGCCCCAGGGACTTGCCCTACACCGGGGAGCTGTTTTTT; CDR3 protein: CASSPRDLPYTGELFF
clone size: few; V gene: TRBV9; J gene: TRBJ1-2; D gene: NA; CDR3 DNA: TGTGCCAGCAGCTCCTCGGCAGGGGTTTCCTATGGCTACACCTTC; CDR3 protein: CASSSSAGVSYGYTF
clone size: NA; V gene: TRBV30; J gene: TRBJ2-2; D gene: NA; CDR3 DNA: TGTGCCTGGGGCACAGCGGCCGGGGAGCTGTTTTTT; CDR3 protein: CAWGTAAGELFF
clone size: few; V gene: TRBV29-1; J gene: TRBJ2-7; D gene: TRBD1; CDR3 DNA: TGCAGCGTCCGCTCGGGGACAGGGGGCGACGAGCAGTACTTC; CDR3 protein: CSVRSGTGGDEQYF
clone size: few; V gene: TRBV7-9; J gene: TRBJ1-5; D gene: NA; CDR3 DNA: TGTGCCAGCAGCTTAGATGGGGGCGAGAATCAGCCCCAGCATTTT; CDR3 protein: CASSLDGGENQPQHF
clone size: once; V gene: TRBV28; J gene: TRBJ2-7; D gene: NA; CDR3 DNA: TGTGCCAGCAGCCCGGGTTCGATCCAACCGGGAAAAAGTCACGAGCAGTACTTC; CDR3 protein: CASSPGSIQPGKSHEQYF
clone size: once; V gene: TRBV28; J gene: TRBJ2-1; D gene: NA; CDR3 DNA: TGTGCCAGCGAAAGCGCCTACAATGAGCAGTTCTTC; CDR3 protein: CASESAYNEQFF
clone size: NA; V gene: TRBV2; J gene: TRBJ2-7; D gene: NA; CDR3 DNA: TGTGCCAGCTGCGGAGAGAGCTACGAGCAGTACTTC; CDR3 protein: CASCGESYEQYF
clone size: NA; V gene: TRBV5-1; J gene: TRBJ2-1; D gene: NA; CDR3 DNA: TGCGCCAGCAGCTTGGGACTATCTGAGAGGTACAATGAGCAGTTCTTC; CDR3 protein: CASSLGLSERYNEQFF
clone size: NA; V gene: TRBV28; J gene: TRBJ2-7; D gene: NA; CDR3 DNA: TGTGCCAGCAGAAAAACAGGGAACTACGAGCAGTACTTC; CDR3 protein: CASRKTGNYEQYF
clone size: NA; V gene: TRBV5-1; J gene: TRBJ2-2; D gene: NA; CDR3 DNA: TGCGCCAGCAGGCTGTCGGGCACCGGGGAGCTGTTTTTT; CDR3 protein: CASRLSGTGELFF
clone size: NA; V gene: TRBV10-3; J gene: TRBJ1-2; D gene: TRBD1; CDR3 DNA: TGTGCCATTTCGACAGGGTCTAACTATGGCTACACCTTC; CDR3 protein: CAISTGSNYGYTF
clone size: NA; V gene: TRBV9; J gene: TRBJ1-1; D gene: TRBD1; CDR3 DNA: TGTGCCAGCAGCGATGACAGGGGGCTGCCCACTGAAGCTTTCTTT; CDR3 protein: CASSDDRGLPTEAFF
clone size: few; V gene: TRBV4-1; J gene: TRBJ2-7; D gene: TRBD1; CDR3 DNA: TGCGCCAGCAGCCAACGGGACAGGGGGCGCGGGTTTCCCCACGAGCAGTACTTC; CDR3 protein: CASSQRDRGRGFPHEQYF
clone size: few; V gene: TRBV18; J gene: TRBJ2-5; D gene: NA; CDR3 DNA: TGTGCCAGCTCACCACCATCCCAGGGATGGGAGACCCAGTACTTC; CDR3 protein: CASSPPSQGWETQYF
clone size: NA; V gene: TRBV7-9; J gene: TRBJ2-1; D gene: TRBD2; CDR3 DNA: TGTGCCAGCAGCCCCAAGCGGGAGGGCGGCGATGAGCAGTTCTTC; CDR3 protein: CASSPKREGGDEQFF
clone size: NA; V gene: TRBV7-8; J gene: TRBJ2-7; D gene: NA; CDR3 DNA: TGTGCCAGCAGCACCACCGAAACTAGTGGCGGGCAGTACTTC; CDR3 protein: CASSTTETSGGQYF
clone size: NA; V gene: TRBV7-2; J gene: TRBJ2-6; D gene: NA; CDR3 DNA: TGTGCCAGCAGCTTAGTAAGGGGCGAGGCCAACGTCCTGACTTTC; CDR3 protein: CASSLVRGEANVLTF
clone size: NA; V gene: TRBV4-1; J gene: TRBJ2-1; D gene: TRBD2; CDR3 DNA: TGCGCCAGCAGCCTCCGGAAGGCAGGGATAGTAGCGGGGGACAATGAGCAGTTCTTC; CDR3 protein: CASSLRKAGIVAGDNEQFF